Presented here are 11 T cell receptor beta chains from one specimen sequenced in a study. TCRdb used MiXCR to reprocess the RT-PCR reads, holding one entry per CDR3 protein. The sample has approximately 150 distinct CDR3 sequences; 79% are singletons. The material sequenced was memory CD4+ T cells from salivary gland. These receptors were collected from a female donor with primary Sjogren's syndrome.

Regarding this clonotype: This beta chain came through as a stray read in a library set up for alpha chains, and its size says little. V is TRBV20-1 and J is TRBJ2-3; D possibly corresponds to TRBD2 (6 bases). Trimming cost V 6 bases and J 1 base, with 11 bases left between them. The CDR3 totals 13 residues. Per the germline V gene, CDR1 is DFQATT and CDR2 is SNEGSKA (reference sequence). The CDR3 region is CSALTGGTDTQYF. The CDR3 bases are TGCAGTGCGCTTACGGGGGGCACAGATACGCAGTATTTT.

Only one count was recorded for this clonotype. This beta chain came through as a stray read in a library set up for alpha chains, and its size says little. The V call is TRBV10-3, the J call TRBJ2-1; possible D gene TRBD2, 5 bases. The CDR3 covers 12 residues. The V end was cut by 6 bases, the J end by 5 bases, with 8 bases between. The V gene's germline CDR1 is ENHRY and CDR2 SYGVKD. CDR3 sequence (DNA): TGTGCCATCAGGGGGAGAAACAATGAGCAGTTCTTC. Translated: CAIRGRNNEQFF.

In regard to this clonotype: Because this beta chain is a stray read in a library intended to capture alpha chains, its abundance should not be given much weight. V and J are TRBV9 and TRBJ1-6; D uncertain. Germline V CDR1 and CDR2: SGDLS, YYNGEE. The CDR3 sequence is 16 residues long. The ends were cut back, 0 bases at V and 5 bases at J, with 12 bases in the middle. The CDR3 DNA sequence: TGTGCCAGCAGCGTAGGGGGAGGCGCCAATAATTCACCCCTCCACTTT. It translates to CASSVGGGANNSPLHF.

This clonotype appeared a few times. This beta chain slipped into a library made for alpha chains as a stray read, so its size is not meaningful. The rearrangement links TRBV7-2 to TRBJ2-1, with D perhaps TRBD1 (6 bases). Germline V gene data show CDR1 as SGHTA and CDR2 as FQGNSA. V was cut by 1 base and J by 1 base, with 17 bases left in between. The CDR3 is 18 amino acids. The CDR3 protein is CASSLDSTGGYSYNEQFF. CDR3 DNA: TGTGCCAGCAGCTTAGATTCGACAGGTGGTTATTCCTACAATGAGCAGTTCTTC.

To note about this clonotype: Found in a library prepared for alpha chains, this beta chain is an off-target read, and its abundance has little meaning. This chain joins TRBV9 and TRBJ1-1, with TRBD1 as a possible D gene (5 bases). Germline V gene sequence: CDR1 SGDLS, CDR2 YYNGEE. The CDR3 spans 15 residues. The ends were cut back, 1 base at V and 6 bases at J, with 16 bases in the middle. DNA for the CDR3: TGTGCCAGCAGCGTATTGACTCCAGGGATCCCTGAAGCTTTCTTT. Encoded protein: CASSVLTPGIPEAFF.

Worth noting for this clonotype: This beta chain lies outside the target of a library built for alpha chains; its clone size means little. This sequence joins TRBV6-5 and TRBJ1-2; D might be TRBD1 (5 bases). The CDR3 loop spans 13 amino acids. Germline CDR1 reads MNHEY; CDR2 reads SVGAGI. Trimming removed 6 bases from V and 3 bases from J, with 11 bases in between. The CDR3 sequence is CASSLRVDYGYTF. CDR3 coding DNA: TGTGCCAGCAGCCTCAGGGTGGACTATGGCTACACCTTC.

On this clonotype: The germline gene is not matched at one end of the junction; a read error may be the cause. This beta chain represents an off-target read in a library built for alpha chains; its size is of limited meaning. This rearrangement joins TRBV7-8 to TRBJ1-5; D not certain. Per germline, CDR1 SGHVS and CDR2 FQNEAQ. The CDR3 sequence is 15 residues long. CDR3 sequence (DNA): TGTGCCAGCAGCCCAAGTGCAGGAGGCAATCTGCCCCAGCATTTT. Protein sequence: CASSPSAGGNLPQHF.

Concerning this clonotype: This beta chain slipped into a library made for alpha chains as a stray read, so its size is not meaningful. This chain connects TRBV11-3 to TRBJ2-1; D ambiguous. This CDR3 spans 13 amino acids. Looked up from germline, CDR1 is SGHNT and CDR2 is YENEEA. The V and J ends lost 3 bases and 5 bases respectively, with 8 bases between them. The CDR3 loop reads CASSLTIDNEQFF. The CDR3, as DNA: TGTGCCAGCAGCTTGACGATCGACAATGAGCAGTTCTTC.

Note on this clonotype: Found in a library prepared for alpha chains, this beta chain is an off-target read, and its abundance has little meaning. The chain uses TRBV5-5 and TRBJ1-2; TRBD1 might be the D (5 bases). Trimming took off 1 base at V and 6 bases at J, with 19 bases between the two ends. The CDR3 length is 16 residues. Germline lookup yields CDR1 SGHKS and CDR2 YYEKEE (reference sequence). The CDR3: CASSLQIREQGDGYTF. The DNA of the CDR3 is TGTGCCAGCAGCTTGCAAATTCGGGAGCAAGGGGATGGCTACACCTTC.

To note about this clonotype: This beta chain appears as a stray read in a library generated for alpha chains; its size is not informative. This rearrangement joins TRBV5-1 to TRBJ1-1; 9 bases line up with TRBD1. Germline-derived CDR1 and CDR2 are SGHRS and YFSETQ. The CDR3 is 14 residues long. V shed 3 bases and J 1 base; nucleotides not matched to a gene: 1. The CDR3 sequence is CASSWGQGNTEAFF. In DNA, the CDR3 is TGCGCCAGCAGCTGGGGACAGGGGAACACTGAAGCTTTCTTT.

A word on this clonotype: Since it is a stray read in a library aimed at alpha chains, this beta chain has a size that is not meaningful. The rearrangement joins TRBV29-1 to TRBJ2-1; 9 nucleotides agree with TRBD1. From germline, CDR1 is SQVTM and CDR2 ANQGSEA. The length of the CDR3 is 13 residues. Trimming removed 6 bases from V and 10 bases from J; junction bases left unmatched: 10. The CDR3 loop is CSVTGQGKEEQFF. The CDR3 DNA is TGCAGCGTAACCGGACAGGGGAAGGAGGAGCAGTTCTTC.